The 29 T cell receptor beta chains given below trace back to one sample, sequenced in a study of blood T cell repertoires in COVID-19. Only in-frame clones appear in the TCRdb table, and some are missing; sequencing was by immunoSEQ multiplex PCR. The sample includes fewer than 200,000 clones, about 80% of them seen just once. The sample consisted of peripheral blood. Receptor source: a woman of 80 years or more with acute or convalescent COVID-19.

This chain joins TRBV5-8 and TRBJ1-4, with D perhaps matching TRBD1 (6 bases). The germline V gene encodes CDR1 SGHTS and CDR2 YDEGEE. The CDR3 covers 15 residues. The ends were cut back, 4 bases at V and 0 bases at J, with 10 bases in the middle. As DNA, the CDR3 is TGTGCCAGCAGCCCGGGACAAGCAACTAATGAAAAACTGTTTTTT. Encoded protein: CASSPGQATNEKLFF.

The V and J genes are TRBV2 and TRBJ2-7; possibly TRBD1 for D (6 bases). This CDR3 has 11 amino acids. Germline V gives CDR1 SNHLY, CDR2 FYNNEI. The CDR3 DNA reads TGTGCCAGCAGTGAAAACTCAGGGGCATCTGTC. Its translation: CASSENSGASV.

This clone has more than one count but fewer than ten. The genes are TRBV18 and TRBJ2-1; weak D call: TRBD1 (6 bases). The CDR3 has 15 amino acids. Germline CDR1 is KGHSH and CDR2 is LQKENI. V was trimmed by 2 bases and J by 7 bases, leaving 15 bases between them. CDR3: CASSPSQGRENEQFF. The CDR3 nucleotides read TGTGCCAGCTCACCAAGTCAGGGGCGCGAAAATGAGCAGTTCTTC. Looking up the rest from reference TRBV18 and TRBJ2-1 gives the full variable domain: NAGVMQNPRHLVRRRGQEARLRCSPMKGHSHVYWYRQLPEEGLKFMVYLQKENIIDESGMPKERFSAEFPKEGPSILRIQQVVRGDSAAYFCASSPSQGRENEQFFGPGTRLTVL.

The chain has TRBV25-1 and TRBJ1-2; possibly TRBD1 for D (5 bases). The CDR3 runs to 13 residues. V was shortened by 2 bases and J by 7 bases, with 11 bases between the two germline ends. The germline gives CDR1 MGHDK, CDR2 SYGVNS. As DNA, the CDR3 is TGTGCCAGCAGTGAAGCTAGGGGTGGTGGCTACACCTTC. Residues: CASSEARGGGYTF.

J is TRBJ2-1 and V is TRBV12-3 or TRBV12-4; perhaps TRBD1 as D (5 bases). This CDR3 has 13 amino acids. V lost 8 bases, J lost 0 bases, and 8 bases lay in between. In DNA, the CDR3 is TGTGCCAGCCAGGGTTTCTCCTACAATGAGCAGTTCTTC. This encodes CASQGFSYNEQFF.

The chain links TRBV5-1 to TRBJ1-1; 8 bases align to TRBD1. The length of the CDR3 is 16 residues. Germline lookup yields CDR1 SGHRS and CDR2 YFSETQ. After removal of 4 bases from V and 1 base from J, the junction contained 9 bases not matched to a gene. The CDR3 protein is CASSKVPGTGNTEAFF. In DNA, the CDR3 is TGCGCCAGCAGCAAGGTACCCGGGACAGGGAACACTGAAGCTTTCTTT.

This clone has only one observation. The chain carries TRBV11-2 and TRBJ1-2; D possibly corresponds to TRBD1 (5 bases). Trimming removed 3 bases from V and 5 bases from J, with 10 bases in between. The germline V gene has CDR1 SGHAT and CDR2 FQNNGV. This CDR3 is 13 amino acids long. For the CDR3, the DNA is TGTGCCAGCAGCTTGGCCAGGGAATATGGCTACACCTTC. Protein product: CASSLAREYGYTF.

This clone was found once. The chain carries TRBV3-1 (or the pseudogene TRBV3-2) and TRBJ1-1, with TRBD1 matching 8 bases. The junction had 6 bases not matched to a gene; V was cut back by 1 base and J by 8 bases. This CDR3 is 14 amino acids long. The V gene's germline CDR1 is LGHDT and CDR2 YNNKEL (reference sequence). CDR3 protein: CASSQGTGTGEAFF. DNA for the CDR3: TGTGCCAGCAGCCAAGGGACAGGGACTGGAGAAGCTTTCTTT.

This clone was detected only once. This sequence joins TRBV6-5 and TRBJ2-1; 7 bases match TRBD2. Germline CDR1 MNHEY, CDR2 SVGAGI. The CDR3 consists of 15 residues. V dropped 6 bases and J dropped 0; count of bases not matched to a gene: 5. CDR3 in amino acids: CASRLLADSYNEQFF. The CDR3 DNA sequence: TGTGCCAGCAGACTCCTAGCGGACTCCTACAATGAGCAGTTCTTC.

V usage is TRBV5-6 and J usage is TRBJ2-2; TRBD2 might be the D (5 bases). CDR1 is SGHDT, CDR2 YYEEEE, per germline. CDR3 length: 13 amino acids. With 6 bases removed from V and 7 bases from J, the gap between germline ends came to 13 bases. CDR3 sequence (DNA): TGTGCCAGCACCCCGAGAGGGTACGGGGAGCTGTTTTTT. Translating it yields CASTPRGYGELFF.

The chain recombines TRBV2 with TRBJ2-3; D possibly corresponds to TRBD1 (5 bases). Germline lookup yields CDR1 SNHLY and CDR2 FYNNEI. Trimming took 4 bases from V and 8 from J, leaving 10 bases between them. This CDR3 is 12 amino acids long. In DNA, the CDR3 is TGTGCCAGCAGTGGAGGACAAGGTACGCAGTATTTT. As protein: CASSGGQGTQYF.

The chain combines TRBV7-9 with TRBJ2-4; 8 bases line up with TRBD1. The germline V gene has CDR1 SEHNR and CDR2 FQNEAQ (reference sequence). The junction had 14 bases not matched to a gene; V was cut back by 5 bases and J by 2 bases. The CDR3 totals 18 residues. DNA for the CDR3: TGTGCCAGCAGCCCGTTAGGTGGGACAGGCTTGTCCAAAAACATTCAGTACTTC. Translating it yields CASSPLGGTGLSKNIQYF.

The chain combines TRBV5-1 with TRBJ2-7; 9 nucleotides line up with TRBD2. Germline trimming cut 0 bases from V and 7 bases from J; bases unmatched to any gene: 5. CDR3 length: 14 residues. Germline assignment: CDR1 SGHRS and CDR2 YFSETQ. As DNA, the CDR3 is TGCGCCAGCAGCTTGGCTAGCGGGAACAAAGAGCAGTACTTC. Translating gives CASSLASGNKEQYF.

This chain connects TRBV5-1 to TRBJ2-1, with D possibly being TRBD2 (5 bases). The CDR3 contains 16 residues. Germline CDR1 is SGHRS and CDR2 is YFSETQ. V lost 4 bases and J lost 2, with 16 bases in between. The CDR3 DNA is TGCGCCAGCAGCCCCCTGCCCACTAGTCCCTACAATGAGCAGTTCTTC. Its protein product is CASSPLPTSPYNEQFF.

CDR3 region: CASRETGGKDSPLHF. For the CDR3, the DNA is TGTGCCAGCAGGGAGACAGGGGGCAAGGATTCACCCCTCCACTTT. The rearrangement links TRBV3-1 (or the pseudogene TRBV3-2) to TRBJ1-6; 10 bases map to TRBD1. CDR1 is LGHDT and CDR2 is YNNKEL in the germline V gene (reference sequence). V trimming: 6 bases; J trimming: 8 bases; junction bases outside the gene matches: 7. The CDR3 runs 15 residues.

The chain employs TRBV5-1 and TRBJ2-6; the match to TRBD2 covers 15 bases. Germline V lookup: CDR1 SGHRS, CDR2 YFSETQ. V shed 5 bases, J shed 0 bases, and the junction held 6 bases outside the gene matches. The CDR3 length is 19 residues. The CDR3, as DNA: TGCGCCAGCAGTGGGACTAGCGGGAGGCTTGGCTCTGGGGCCAACGTCCTGACTTTC. This translates into CASSGTSGRLGSGANVLTF.

The chain combines TRBV18 with TRBJ1-5; D unclear. Trimming pared 4 bases from V and 8 bases from J, leaving 18 bases between. Per the germline V gene, CDR1 is KGHSH and CDR2 is LQKENI. The CDR3 contains 15 residues. The CDR3 region has the DNA TGTGCCAGCTCACGGTTGACTGGTCCGTTGGAGCCCCAGCATTTT. Its protein is CASSRLTGPLEPQHF.

This chain links TRBV28 with TRBJ2-7, with D possibly TRBD1 on 5 matching bases. This CDR3 is built from 11 residues. V was cut by 10 bases and J by 3 bases, with 10 bases left in between. CDR1 is MDHEN, CDR2 SYDVKM, per germline. CDR3 protein: CATLTDYEQYF. As DNA, the CDR3 is TGTGCCACGTTGACAGACTACGAGCAGTACTTC.

The chain links TRBV11-2 to TRBJ2-7; possibly TRBD1 for D (6 bases). CDR1 and CDR2 from the germline V gene are SGHAT and FQNNGV. This CDR3 is built from 14 residues. V was cut by 3 bases and J by 7 bases, with 16 bases left in between. CDR3 DNA sequence: TGTGCCAGCAGCTTTTCGAAAGGGGGACAAGAGCAGTACTTC. The encoded protein is CASSFSKGGQEQYF.

In its sample, this clone was seen a few times. This chain connects TRBV2 to TRBJ2-2; 9 bases match TRBD1. The V gene's germline CDR1 is SNHLY and CDR2 FYNNEI. Trimming took 8 bases from V and 7 from J; bases not matched to a gene: 8. CDR3 size: 14 residues. As DNA, the CDR3 is TGTGCCAGCCGGGACAGGGTATCTGTCGGGGAGCTGTTTTTT. It specifies CASRDRVSVGELFF. The full variable domain, completed using reference TRBV2 and TRBJ2-2, is EPEVTQTPSHQVTQMGQEVILRCVPISNHLYFYWYRQILGQKVEFLVSFYNNEISEKSEIFDDQFSVERPDGSNFTLKIRSTKLEDSAMYFCASRDRVSVGELFFGEGSRLTVL.

The chain joins TRBV21-1 to TRBJ1-1. TRBV21-1 has pseudogene status. The CDR3 extends over 15 amino acids. The CDR3 nucleotides are TGTGCCAGCAGCAAAGGGTTGGGGTGGGGAGCTGAAGCTTTCTTT. Translation gives CASSKGLGWGAEAFF.

The chain carries TRBV4-3 and TRBJ2-1, with 9 bases matching TRBD2. The CDR3 extends over 18 amino acids. The J segment lost 9 bases and the V segment lost 0 bases, leaving 15 bases of the junction unmatched. The V gene's germline CDR1 is LGHNA and CDR2 YSLEER. As DNA, the CDR3 is TGCGCCAGCAGCCAAGATGTACGGTCCGCGGCGGGAGGGGGTGAGCAGTTCTTC. Amino acids: CASSQDVRSAAGGGEQFF.

The V gene is TRBV14, the J gene TRBJ2-3; D perhaps matches TRBD2 (5 bases). The V gene lost 4 bases and the J gene lost 2 bases, with 13 bases spanning the gap. CDR3 length: 15 amino acids. Germline loops: CDR1 SGHDN, CDR2 FVKESK. CDR3 DNA sequence: TGTGCCAGCAGCCCCTTGGGCGGGTTCACAGATACGCAGTATTTT. Translation gives CASSPLGGFTDTQYF.

This clone has a single count. V is TRBV27 and J is TRBJ1-2; 8 nucleotides line up with TRBD1. The CDR3 extends over 12 amino acids. Trimming removed 5 bases from V and 8 bases from J; junction bases left unmatched: 4. Germline V gene data show CDR1 as MNHEY and CDR2 as SMNVEV (reference sequence). This CDR3 reads CASSAGGRGYTF. CDR3 coding DNA: TGTGCCAGCAGTGCAGGGGGCAGGGGCTACACCTTC.

The rearrangement links TRBV7-9 to TRBJ2-5; no definite D call. This CDR3 contains 17 residues. V was trimmed by 0 bases and J by 1 base, leaving 15 bases between them. Germline lookup yields CDR1 SEHNR and CDR2 FQNEAQ (reference sequence). DNA of the CDR3: TGTGCCAGCAGCTTAGCGGGCAGTCAATACGCCCAAGAGACCCAGTACTTC. This sequence encodes CASSLAGSQYAQETQYF.

The gene calls are TRBV21-1 and TRBJ2-2; TRBD1, the D gene given by the table, was not confirmed from the DNA. TRBV21-1 is a pseudogene locus. The CDR3 length is 18 residues. CDR3 coding DNA: TGTGCCAGCAGCAAAGAACCTCCAGGGGGCGCGAACACCGGGGAGCTGTTTTTT. It yields the protein CASSKEPPGGANTGELFF.

This chain joins TRBV19 and TRBJ2-5, with TRBD2 matching 13 bases. In germline, CDR1 is LNHDA, CDR2 SQIVND (reference sequence). Trimming cost V 6 bases and J 5 bases; bases outside gene matches: 6. The CDR3 is 15 residues long. The CDR3 reads CASRAGLAGPETQYF. The DNA of the CDR3 is TGTGCCAGTAGAGCGGGACTAGCGGGGCCCGAGACCCAGTACTTC.

The genes are TRBV9 and TRBJ1-1, with D unresolved. The V gene's germline CDR1 is SGDLS and CDR2 YYNGEE. CDR3 length: 14 residues. The V and J ends lost 0 bases and 4 bases respectively, with 10 bases between them. CDR3 DNA sequence: TGTGCCAGCAGCGTAGATGGCCGCGGCACTGAAGCTTTCTTT. Its protein product is CASSVDGRGTEAFF.

The J gene is TRBJ2-7, the V gene TRBV19, with D perhaps matching TRBD2 (5 bases). The CDR3 covers 14 residues. V lost 0 bases to trimming and J lost 2 bases, with 8 bases between them. Germline CDR1 and CDR2: LNHDA and SQIVND (reference sequence). The CDR3 reads CASSIEALAYEQYF. CDR3 nucleotides: TGTGCCAGTAGTATAGAGGCACTAGCCTACGAGCAGTACTTC.